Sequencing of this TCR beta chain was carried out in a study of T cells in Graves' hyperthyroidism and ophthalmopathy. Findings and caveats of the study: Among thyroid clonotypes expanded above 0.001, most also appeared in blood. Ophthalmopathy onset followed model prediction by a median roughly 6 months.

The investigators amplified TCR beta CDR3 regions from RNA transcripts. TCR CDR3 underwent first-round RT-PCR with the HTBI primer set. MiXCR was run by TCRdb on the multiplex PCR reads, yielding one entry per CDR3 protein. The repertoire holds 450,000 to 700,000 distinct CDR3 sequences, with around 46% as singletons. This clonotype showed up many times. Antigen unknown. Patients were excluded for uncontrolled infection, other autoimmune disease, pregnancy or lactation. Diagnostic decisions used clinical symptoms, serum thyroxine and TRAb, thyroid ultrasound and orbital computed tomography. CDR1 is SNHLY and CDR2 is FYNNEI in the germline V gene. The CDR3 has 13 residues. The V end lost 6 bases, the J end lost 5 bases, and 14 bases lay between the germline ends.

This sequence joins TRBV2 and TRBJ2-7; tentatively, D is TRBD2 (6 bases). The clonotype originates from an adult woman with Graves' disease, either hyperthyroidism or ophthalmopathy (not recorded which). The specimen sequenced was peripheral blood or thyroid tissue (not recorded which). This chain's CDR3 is CASSIGLMDEQYF. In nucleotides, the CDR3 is TGTGCCAGCAGCATAGGACTAATGGACGAGCAGTACTTC.